What follows are 9 T cell receptor beta chains derived from one specimen sequenced in a study of neurological immune-mediated disorders. TCRdb used MiXCR to reprocess the 5' RACE reads, holding one entry per CDR3 protein. Of 25,000 to 35,000 distinct CDR3 sequences in the sample, more than 4% were seen once. Sequenced material: CD4+ T cells from blood. All receptors derive from a woman between 35 and 50 years old in good health.

This clonotype has ten or more counts. The genes are TRBV10-1 and TRBJ1-6; a weak D match, TRBD1 (6 bases). This CDR3 region has 14 residues. Germline V gives CDR1 WNHNN, CDR2 SYGVQD (reference sequence). V was pared by 5 bases and J by 7 bases, with 12 bases between. The CDR3 protein is CASSSGHLNSPLHF. CDR3 nucleotide sequence: TGCGCCAGCAGTTCGGGACATTTGAATTCACCCCTCCACTTT.

Many counts were recorded for this clonotype. The chain uses TRBV20-1 and TRBJ2-1; D tentatively reads TRBD1 or TRBD2 (5 bases each). The CDR3 covers 15 residues. The V gene lost 5 bases and the J gene lost 2 bases, with 16 bases spanning the gap. Germline-derived CDR1 and CDR2 are DFQATT and SNEGSKA (reference sequence). In DNA, the CDR3 is TGCAGTGCTCTCGTCCGGGACCTTACCTACAATGAGCAGTTCTTC. It specifies CSALVRDLTYNEQFF.

This clonotype was picked up many times. V is TRBV7-9 and J is TRBJ1-1; D uncertain. Deletions cut 4 bases from V and 7 bases from J, with 10 bases between. Germline V gives CDR1 SEHNR, CDR2 FQNEAQ (reference sequence). The CDR3 has 12 residues. The CDR3 loop is CASSSPWGEAFF. CDR3 sequence (DNA): TGTGCCAGCAGCTCCCCCTGGGGTGAAGCTTTCTTT.

The table lists this clonotype with many counts. The chain carries TRBV5-1 and TRBJ2-1; D might be TRBD1 (5 bases). Deletions cut 1 base from V and 3 bases from J, with 14 bases between. Germline-derived CDR1 and CDR2 are SGHRS and YFSETQ. This CDR3 has 16 residues. CDR3 in DNA: TGCGCCAGCAGCTTGTCGGTTGGGGCGGACTACAATGAGCAGTTCTTC. This sequence encodes CASSLSVGADYNEQFF.

This clonotype was counted many times. The chain joins TRBV5-1 to TRBJ2-7; TRBD2 aligns across 10 bases. The V segment lost 2 bases and the J segment 1 base; nucleotides outside the gene matches: 3. The CDR3 covers 15 residues. CDR1 and CDR2 (germline): SGHRS, YFSETQ. In DNA form, the CDR3 reads TGCGCCAGCAGCTTTGAAGCGGGAGGGTCCTACGAGCAGTACTTC. It specifies CASSFEAGGSYEQYF.

In this sample, this clonotype turned up many times. The rearrangement joins TRBV28 to TRBJ1-6; 12 bases align to TRBD1. With 4 bases clipped from V and 9 bases from J, the junction kept 19 bases outside the gene matches. There are 20 residues in the CDR3. Germline V gene sequence: CDR1 MDHEN, CDR2 SYDVKM. The CDR3 region is CASSSLNPRDRGLKGSPLHF. CDR3 nucleotides: TGTGCCAGCAGTTCCCTCAACCCCCGGGACAGGGGGCTTAAGGGTTCACCCCTCCACTTT.

This clonotype was observed many times. The chain joins TRBV15 to TRBJ1-5, with D tentatively TRBD1 (5 bases). This CDR3 is 15 amino acids long. Germline V gene lookup returns CDR1 LNHNV and CDR2 YYDKDF (reference sequence). Trimming pared 5 bases from V and 4 bases from J, leaving 15 bases between. The CDR3 coding sequence is TGTGCCACCAGCTCACCGGGTCGGGGGAATCAGCCCCAGCATTTT. Protein sequence: CATSSPGRGNQPQHF. Filled out from reference TRBV15 and TRBJ1-5, the complete variable domain reads DAMVIQNPRYQVTQFGKPVTLSCSQTLNHNVMYWYQQKSSQAPKLLFHYYDKDFNNEADTPDNFQSRRPNTSFCFLDIRSPGLGDTAMYLCATSSPGRGNQPQHFGDGTRLSIL.

There are many counts of this clonotype. The genes are TRBV19 and TRBJ2-1; D remains unclear. This CDR3 contains 16 residues. V shed 3 bases and J shed 8 bases, with 20 bases lying between them. Germline V gene sequence: CDR1 LNHDA, CDR2 SQIVND (reference sequence). CDR3 in amino acids: CASSILSVSGTHEQFF. CDR3 coding DNA: TGTGCCAGTAGTATTTTAAGTGTGTCGGGTACCCATGAGCAGTTCTTC. The whole variable domain, filled in from reference TRBV19 and TRBJ2-1, reads DGGITQSPKYLFRKEGQNVTLSCEQNLNHDAMYWYRQDPGQGLRLIYYSQIVNDFQKGDIAEGYSVSREKKESFPLTVTSAQKNPTAFYLCASSILSVSGTHEQFFGPGTRLTVL.

This clonotype was recorded many times. V usage is TRBV13 and J usage is TRBJ2-5; 8 bases match TRBD2. Per the germline V gene, CDR1 is PRHDT and CDR2 is FYEKMQ (reference sequence). This CDR3 is built from 14 residues. After removal of 3 bases from V and 1 base from J, the junction contained 1 base not matched to a gene. This chain's CDR3 is CASSLRGVQETQYF. CDR3 coding DNA: TGTGCCAGCAGCTTGCGGGGGGTCCAAGAGACCCAGTACTTC.